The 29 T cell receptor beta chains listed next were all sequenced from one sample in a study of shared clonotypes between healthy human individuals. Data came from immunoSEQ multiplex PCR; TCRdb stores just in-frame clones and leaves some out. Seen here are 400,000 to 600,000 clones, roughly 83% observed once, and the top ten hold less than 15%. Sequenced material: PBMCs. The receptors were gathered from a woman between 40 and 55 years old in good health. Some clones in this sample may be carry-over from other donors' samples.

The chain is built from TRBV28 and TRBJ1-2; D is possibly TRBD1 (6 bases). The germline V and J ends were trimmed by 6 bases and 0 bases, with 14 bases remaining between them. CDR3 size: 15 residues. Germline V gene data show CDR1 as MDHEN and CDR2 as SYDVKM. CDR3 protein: CASRKTGGPNYGYTF. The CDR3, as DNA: TGTGCCAGCAGGAAGACAGGAGGGCCTAACTATGGCTACACCTTC.

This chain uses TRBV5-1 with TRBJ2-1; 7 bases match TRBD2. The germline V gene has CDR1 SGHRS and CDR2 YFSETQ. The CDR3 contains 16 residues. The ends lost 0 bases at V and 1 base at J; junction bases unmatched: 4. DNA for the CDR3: TGCGCCAGCAGCTTGGCACCAGCGGGGTCCTACAATGAGCAGTTCTTC. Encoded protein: CASSLAPAGSYNEQFF.

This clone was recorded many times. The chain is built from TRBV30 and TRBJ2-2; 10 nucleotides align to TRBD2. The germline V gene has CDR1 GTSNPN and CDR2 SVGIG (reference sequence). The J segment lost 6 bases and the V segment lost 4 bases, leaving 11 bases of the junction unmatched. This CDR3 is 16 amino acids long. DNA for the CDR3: TGTGCCTGGACCCTAGGGCTAGCGGGAGTGGCCGGGGAGCTGTTTTTT. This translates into CAWTLGLAGVAGELFF.

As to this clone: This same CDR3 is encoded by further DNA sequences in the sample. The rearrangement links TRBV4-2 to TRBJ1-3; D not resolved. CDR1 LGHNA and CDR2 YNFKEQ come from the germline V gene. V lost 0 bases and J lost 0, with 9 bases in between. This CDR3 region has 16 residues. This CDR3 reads CASSQDGQISGNTIYF. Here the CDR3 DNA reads TGTGCCAGCAGCCAAGATGGGCAAATCTCTGGAAACACCATATATTTT.

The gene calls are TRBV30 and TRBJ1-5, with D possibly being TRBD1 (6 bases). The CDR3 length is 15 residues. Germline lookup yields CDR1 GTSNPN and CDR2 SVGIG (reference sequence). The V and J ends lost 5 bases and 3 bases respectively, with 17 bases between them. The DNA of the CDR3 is TGTGCCTGGGCCTCAGGGGAGGGGCCCAATCAGCCCCAGCATTTT. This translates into CAWASGEGPNQPQHF.

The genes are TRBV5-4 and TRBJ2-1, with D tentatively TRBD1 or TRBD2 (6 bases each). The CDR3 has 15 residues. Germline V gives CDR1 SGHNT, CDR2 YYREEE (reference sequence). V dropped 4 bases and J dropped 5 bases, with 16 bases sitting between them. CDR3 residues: CASSQDQGGHNEQFF. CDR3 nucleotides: TGTGCCAGCAGCCAAGATCAAGGGGGGCACAATGAGCAGTTCTTC.

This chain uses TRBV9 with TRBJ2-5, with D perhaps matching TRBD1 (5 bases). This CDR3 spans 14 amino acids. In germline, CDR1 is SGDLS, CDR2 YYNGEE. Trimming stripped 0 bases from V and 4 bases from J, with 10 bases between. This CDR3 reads CASSVAPQGETQYF. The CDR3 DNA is TGTGCCAGCAGCGTAGCTCCGCAGGGAGAGACCCAGTACTTC. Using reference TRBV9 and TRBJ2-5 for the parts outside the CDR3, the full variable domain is DSGVTQTPKHLITATGQRVTLRCSPRSGDLSVYWYQQSLDQGLQFLIQYYNGEERAKGNILERFSAQQFPDLHSELNLSSLELGDSALYFCASSVAPQGETQYFGPGTRLLVL.

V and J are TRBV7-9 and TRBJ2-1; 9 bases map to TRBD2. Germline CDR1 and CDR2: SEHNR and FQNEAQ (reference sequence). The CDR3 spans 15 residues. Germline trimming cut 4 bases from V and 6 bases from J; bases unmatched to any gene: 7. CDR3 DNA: TGTGCCAGCAGCTCTGAGGGCGGGAGGGGCAATGAGCAGTTCTTC. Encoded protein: CASSSEGGRGNEQFF. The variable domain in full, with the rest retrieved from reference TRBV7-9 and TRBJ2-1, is DTGVSQNPRHKITKRGQNVTFRCDPISEHNRLYWYRQTLGQGPEFLTYFQNEAQLEKSRLLSDRFSAERPKGSFSTLEIQRTEQGDSAMYLCASSSEGGRGNEQFFGPGTRLTVL.

The CDR3 here is CASSLAAGLTYEQYF. The DNA of the CDR3 is TGTGCCAGCAGCTTAGCGGCAGGGCTAACCTACGAGCAGTACTTC. The chain recombines TRBV11-2 with TRBJ2-7, with D perhaps matching TRBD1 (5 bases). With 1 base removed from V and 2 bases from J, the gap between germline ends came to 12 bases. The CDR3 runs 15 residues. Germline loops: CDR1 SGHAT, CDR2 FQNNGV.

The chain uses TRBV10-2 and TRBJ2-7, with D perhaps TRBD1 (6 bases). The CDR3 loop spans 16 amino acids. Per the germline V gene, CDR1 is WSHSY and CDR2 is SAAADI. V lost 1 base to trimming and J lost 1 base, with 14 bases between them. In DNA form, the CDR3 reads TGCGCCAGCAGTGAGTGGATGAGGACAGCATCCTACGAGCAGTACTTC. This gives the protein CASSEWMRTASYEQYF.

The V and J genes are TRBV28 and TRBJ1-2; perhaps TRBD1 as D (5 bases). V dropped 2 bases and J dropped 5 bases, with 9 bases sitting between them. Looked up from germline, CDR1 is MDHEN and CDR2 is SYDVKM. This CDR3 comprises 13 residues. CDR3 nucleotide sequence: TGTGCCAGCAGTTTAGACAGACCATATGGCTACACCTTC. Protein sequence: CASSLDRPYGYTF.

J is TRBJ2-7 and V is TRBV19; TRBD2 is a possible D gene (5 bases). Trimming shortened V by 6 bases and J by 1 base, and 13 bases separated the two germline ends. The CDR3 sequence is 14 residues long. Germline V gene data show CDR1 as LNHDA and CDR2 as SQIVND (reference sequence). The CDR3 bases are TGTGCCAGTAGGCTGAGGGATGGGTCCTACGAGCAGTACTTC. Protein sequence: CASRLRDGSYEQYF. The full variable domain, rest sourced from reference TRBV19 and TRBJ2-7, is DGGITQSPKYLFRKEGQNVTLSCEQNLNHDAMYWYRQDPGQGLRLIYYSQIVNDFQKGDIAEGYSVSREKKESFPLTVTSAQKNPTAFYLCASRLRDGSYEQYFGPGTRLTVT.

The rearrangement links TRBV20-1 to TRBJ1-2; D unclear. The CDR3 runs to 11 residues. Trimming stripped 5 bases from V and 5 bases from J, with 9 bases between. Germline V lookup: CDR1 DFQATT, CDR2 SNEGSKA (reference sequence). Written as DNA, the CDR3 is TGCAGTGCTCCGACGTGGTATGGCTACACCTTC. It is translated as CSAPTWYGYTF.

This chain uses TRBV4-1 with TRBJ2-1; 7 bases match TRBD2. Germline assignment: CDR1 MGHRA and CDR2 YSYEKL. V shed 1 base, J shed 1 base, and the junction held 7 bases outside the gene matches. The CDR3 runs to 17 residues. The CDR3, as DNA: TGCGCCAGCAGCCAAGGCCACCTAGCGGCATCCTACAATGAGCAGTTCTTC. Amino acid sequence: CASSQGHLAASYNEQFF.

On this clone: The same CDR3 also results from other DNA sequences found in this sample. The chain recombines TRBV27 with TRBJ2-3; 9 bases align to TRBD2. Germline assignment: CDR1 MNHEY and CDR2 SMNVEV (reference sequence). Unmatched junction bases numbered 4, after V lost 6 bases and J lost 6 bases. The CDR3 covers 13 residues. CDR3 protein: CASRPSGTDTQYF. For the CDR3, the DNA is TGTGCCAGCAGGCCTAGCGGGACTGATACGCAGTATTTT.

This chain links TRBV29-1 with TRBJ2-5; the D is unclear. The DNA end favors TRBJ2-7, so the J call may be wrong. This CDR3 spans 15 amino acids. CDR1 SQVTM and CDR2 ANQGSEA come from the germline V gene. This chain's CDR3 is CSVEGAQNRPYEQYF. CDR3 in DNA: TGCAGCGTTGAAGGGGCGCAAAACCGGCCTTACGAGCAGTACTTC.

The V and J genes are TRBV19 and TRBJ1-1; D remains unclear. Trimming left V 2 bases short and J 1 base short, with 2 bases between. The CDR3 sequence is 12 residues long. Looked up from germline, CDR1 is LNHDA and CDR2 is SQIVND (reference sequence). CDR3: CASSIRNTEAFF. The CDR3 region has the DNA TGTGCCAGTAGTATAAGGAACACTGAAGCTTTCTTT.

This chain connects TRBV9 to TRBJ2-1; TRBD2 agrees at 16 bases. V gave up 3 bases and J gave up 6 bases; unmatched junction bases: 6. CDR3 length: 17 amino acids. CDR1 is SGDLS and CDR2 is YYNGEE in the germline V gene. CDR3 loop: CASSGGLAGGKGNEQFF. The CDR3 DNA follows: TGTGCCAGCAGCGGGGGACTAGCGGGAGGGAAGGGCAATGAGCAGTTCTTC.

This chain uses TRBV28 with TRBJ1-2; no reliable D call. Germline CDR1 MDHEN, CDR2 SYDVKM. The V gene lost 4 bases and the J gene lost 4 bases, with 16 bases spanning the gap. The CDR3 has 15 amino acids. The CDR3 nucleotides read TGTGCCAGCAGTTCCCGGGCCAGTCGATTCTATGGCTACACCTTC. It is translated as CASSSRASRFYGYTF.

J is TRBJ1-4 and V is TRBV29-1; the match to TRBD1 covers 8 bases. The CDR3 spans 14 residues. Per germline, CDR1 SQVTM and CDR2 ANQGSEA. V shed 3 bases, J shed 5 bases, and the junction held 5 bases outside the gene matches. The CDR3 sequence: CSVESGQGNEKLFF. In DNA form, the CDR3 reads TGCAGCGTTGAGTCTGGACAGGGAAATGAAAAACTGTTTTTT.

The chain's CDR3 is CASSREPADTQYF. Here the CDR3 DNA reads TGTGCCAGCAGCCGGGAGCCCGCAGATACGCAGTATTTT. The rearrangement uses TRBV11-3 and TRBJ2-3, with D maybe TRBD2 (6 bases). CDR1 and CDR2 (germline): SGHNT, YENEEA. This CDR3 is built from 13 residues. Trimming removed 5 bases at V and 4 bases at J, with 10 bases between.

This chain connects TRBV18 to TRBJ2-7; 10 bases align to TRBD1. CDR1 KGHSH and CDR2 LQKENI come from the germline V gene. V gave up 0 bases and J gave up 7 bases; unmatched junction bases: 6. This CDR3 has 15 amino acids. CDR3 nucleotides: TGTGCCAGCTCACCACCTATGGGACAGGGGTGGGAGCAGTACTTC. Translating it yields CASSPPMGQGWEQYF.

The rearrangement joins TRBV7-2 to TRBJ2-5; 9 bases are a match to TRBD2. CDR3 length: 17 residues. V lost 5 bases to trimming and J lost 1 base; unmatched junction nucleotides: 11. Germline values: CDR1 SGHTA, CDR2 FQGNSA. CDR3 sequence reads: CASSPGTSRTAQETQYF. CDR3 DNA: TGTGCCAGCAGCCCAGGGACTAGCAGGACTGCCCAAGAGACCCAGTACTTC.

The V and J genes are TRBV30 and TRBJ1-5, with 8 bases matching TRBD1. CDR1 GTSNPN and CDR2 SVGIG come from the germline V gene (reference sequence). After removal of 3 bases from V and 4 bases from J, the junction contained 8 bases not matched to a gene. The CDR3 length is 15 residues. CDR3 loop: CAWRATGAGNQPQHF. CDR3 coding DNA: TGTGCCTGGAGGGCGACAGGGGCAGGAAATCAGCCCCAGCATTTT.

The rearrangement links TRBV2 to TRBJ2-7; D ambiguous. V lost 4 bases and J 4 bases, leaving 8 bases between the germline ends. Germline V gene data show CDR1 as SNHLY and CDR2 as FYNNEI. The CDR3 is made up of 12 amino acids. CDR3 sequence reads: CASSVRQYEQYF. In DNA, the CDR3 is TGTGCCAGCAGTGTTCGGCAGTACGAGCAGTACTTC. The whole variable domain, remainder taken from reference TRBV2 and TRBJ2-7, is EPEVTQTPSHQVTQMGQEVILRCVPISNHLYFYWYRQILGQKVEFLVSFYNNEISEKSEIFDDQFSVERPDGSNFTLKIRSTKLEDSAMYFCASSVRQYEQYFGPGTRLTVT.

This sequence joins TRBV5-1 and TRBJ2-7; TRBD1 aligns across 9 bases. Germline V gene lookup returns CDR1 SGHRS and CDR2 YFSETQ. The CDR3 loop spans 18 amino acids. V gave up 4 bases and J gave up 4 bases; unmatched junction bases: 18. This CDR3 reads CASSRDGGQGAIWYEQYF. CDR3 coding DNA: TGCGCCAGCAGCCGCGATGGGGGACAGGGAGCGATCTGGTACGAGCAGTACTTC. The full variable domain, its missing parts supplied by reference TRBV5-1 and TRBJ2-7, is KAGVTQTPRYLIKTRGQQVTLSCSPISGHRSVSWYQQTPGQGLQFLFEYFSETQRNKGNFPGRFSGRQFSNSRSEMNVSTLELGDSALYLCASSRDGGQGAIWYEQYFGPGTRLTVT.

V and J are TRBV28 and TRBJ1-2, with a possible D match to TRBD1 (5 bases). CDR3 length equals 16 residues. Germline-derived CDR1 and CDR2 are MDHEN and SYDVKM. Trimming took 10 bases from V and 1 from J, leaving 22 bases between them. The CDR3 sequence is CAITEAGRINNYGYTF. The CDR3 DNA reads TGTGCCATAACGGAGGCGGGACGGATTAATAACTATGGCTACACCTTC.

The CDR3 DNA sequence: TGCGCCAGCAGCCAAGATCAGAAACTAGCGGGAATTTACAATGAGCAGTTCTTC. This translates into CASSQDQKLAGIYNEQFF. The J gene is TRBJ2-1, the V gene TRBV4-1, with 10 bases that match TRBD2. Germline-derived CDR1 and CDR2 are MGHRA and YSYEKL. The CDR3 totals 18 residues. V gave up 0 bases and J gave up 4 bases; unmatched junction bases: 9.

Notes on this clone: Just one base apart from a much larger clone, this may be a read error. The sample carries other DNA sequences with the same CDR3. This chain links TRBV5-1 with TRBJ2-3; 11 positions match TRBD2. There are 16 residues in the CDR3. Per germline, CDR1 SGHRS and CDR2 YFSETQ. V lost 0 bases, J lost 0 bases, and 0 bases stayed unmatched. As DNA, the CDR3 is TGCGCCAGCAGCTTGGGACTAGCGGGAAGCACAGATACGCAGTATTTT. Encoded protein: CASSLGLAGSTDTQYF.